This TCR beta chain was sequenced for a study of T cell changes during pregnancy in multiple sclerosis. The germline gives CDR1 MNHEY, CDR2 SMNVEV (reference sequence). The CDR3 contains 17 residues. The ends were cut back, 3 bases at V and 4 bases at J, with 22 bases in the middle. Only in-frame clones appear in the TCRdb table, and some are missing; sequencing was by immunoSEQ multiplex PCR. The sample holds approximately 90,000 clones, around 94% seen once. The rearrangement links TRBV27 to TRBJ2-7; D perhaps matches TRBD2 (6 bases). This TCR came from a female donor with multiple sclerosis, enrolled in a pregnancy study. Here the sequenced sample was peripheral blood, taken in the third trimester of pregnancy. The CDR3 nucleotides are TGTGCCAGCAGTTTCAAGGGTAGTCGGGACTCCTTTTACGAGCAGTACTTC. Protein: CASSFKGSRDSFYEQYF.